This TCR beta chain was observed in a study of tumor-infiltrating lymphocytes in localized non-small cell lung cancer (dated by TCRdb to 2020 to 2022). Background on the whole study: Several histologies were represented in the cohort, which also included both smokers and never-smokers as well as patients whose samples were collected after neoadjuvant chemotherapy. In total, the ICON cohort was made up of about 150 surgical patients who had localized non-small cell lung cancer and whose tumors were resected. Resected tumor tissue and uninvolved lung tissue described as non-adjacent to the tumor were contributed by each patient, with both tissues obtained from the same patient. For roughly 55 patients, immunoSEQ T-cell fraction was compared between paired tumor and uninvolved lung. The same patients underwent several integrated assays, with TCR sequencing performed together with flow cytometry, multiplex immunofluorescence, RNA-seq, exome sequencing and proteomics. Points the paper makes about the study in general: No difference in TCR-derived T-cell fraction was observed between the flow cytometry-defined immunotypes IM1 (good prognosis) and IM2 (poor prognosis). Different pieces of the same tissue were used for different assays, so technical variation could not be separated from intratumor heterogeneity. TCRbeta sequencing supported higher T cell infiltration in tumors than in uninvolved lung tissue, consistent with immunofluorescence CD3 counts. Assay coverage varied across patients depending on available tissue quantity, so only a subset of the cohort had TCR sequencing. Tumor T-cell fraction from TCR sequencing was not associated with recurrence-free survival (p = 0.61).

The first patient joined ICON in 2016, and enrollment wrapped up when the last patient was enrolled in late 2018. In a subcohort of 80 or so patients, fresh tumor and matched uninvolved tissue were collected for in-depth immune analyses, with TCR sequencing among those analyses. No cell sorting was done, and TCR sequencing was instead run on DNA isolated from bulk tissue. With respect to this clone: Its antigen specificity is not known. The sample holds no much larger clone one base away, and base qualities are not on file.

TCR sequencing with the immunoSEQ assay provided the T-cell fraction in tumor and uninvolved lung tissue. On the study's bioinformatics: To analyze survival, patients were divided into a high T-cell fraction group (upper tertile) and a low T-cell fraction group (lower two tertiles), and the two groups were compared using a log-rank test. Paired tumor versus uninvolved lung differences in T-cell fraction were tested with a signed-rank test. The immuneACCESS repertoire file appears here via TCRdb, limited to in-frame rearrangements. These files lack a portion of the clones; in checked studies, under half of the deficit traces to unresolved V genes, and the cause of the others is not known. That table furnishes V, J and clone size, whereas the DNA furnished D and trimming. The sample table contains about 12,000 clones; only one count was recorded for approximately 84% of them. Clones ranked in the top ten supply 7.5% to 9.5% of the sample.

This TCR was recovered from a human donor with non-small cell lung cancer. Sequencing was performed on lung tumor tissue.

The sequence in DNA is TGTGCCAGCAAACAGACAGGCGTCGCCACCTACGAGCAGTACTTC. Translated, it reads CASKQTGVATYEQYF. The chain is encoded by TRBV28 joined to TRBJ2-7; the D gene is perhaps TRBD1, from 6 matching bases. The junction carries 18 bases between V and J, which are trimmed by 7 bases and 2 bases respectively. Taken from cysteine to phenylalanine, the CDR3 has 15 residues. Only the CDR3 part of the read is kept: 45 bases, read in frame from the first base. In the germline V gene, CDR1 corresponds to MDHEN and CDR2 to SYDVKM.